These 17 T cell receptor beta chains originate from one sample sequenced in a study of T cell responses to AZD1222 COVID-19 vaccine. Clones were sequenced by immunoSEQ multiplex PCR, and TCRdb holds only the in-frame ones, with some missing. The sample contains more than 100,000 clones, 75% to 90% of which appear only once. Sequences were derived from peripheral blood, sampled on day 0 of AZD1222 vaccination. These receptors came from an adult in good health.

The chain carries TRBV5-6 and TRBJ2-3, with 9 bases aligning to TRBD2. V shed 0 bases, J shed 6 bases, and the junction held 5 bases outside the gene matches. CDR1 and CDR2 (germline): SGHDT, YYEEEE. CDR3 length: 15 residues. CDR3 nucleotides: TGTGCCAGCAGCTTGGCCGACCTAGCGGGGGATACGCAGTATTTT. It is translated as CASSLADLAGDTQYF.

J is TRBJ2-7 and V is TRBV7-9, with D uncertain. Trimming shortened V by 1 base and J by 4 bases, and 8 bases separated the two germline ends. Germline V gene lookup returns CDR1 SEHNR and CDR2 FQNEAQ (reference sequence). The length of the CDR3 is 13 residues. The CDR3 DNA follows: TGTGCCAGCAGCTTAGGGCTGGGTTACGAGCAGTACTTC. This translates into CASSLGLGYEQYF.

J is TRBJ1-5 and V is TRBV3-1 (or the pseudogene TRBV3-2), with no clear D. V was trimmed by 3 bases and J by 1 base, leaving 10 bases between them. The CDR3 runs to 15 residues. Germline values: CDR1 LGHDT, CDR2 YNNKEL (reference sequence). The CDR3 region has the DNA TGTGCCAGCAGCCAGGGAATAGAGAGCAATCAGCCCCAGCATTTT. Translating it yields CASSQGIESNQPQHF.

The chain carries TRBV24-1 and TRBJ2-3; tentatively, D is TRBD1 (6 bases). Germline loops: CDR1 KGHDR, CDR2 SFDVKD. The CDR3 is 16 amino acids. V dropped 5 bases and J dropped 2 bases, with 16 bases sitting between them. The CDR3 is CATSVLGHSYTDTQYF. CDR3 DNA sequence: TGTGCCACCAGTGTCTTGGGACACTCTTACACAGATACGCAGTATTTT.

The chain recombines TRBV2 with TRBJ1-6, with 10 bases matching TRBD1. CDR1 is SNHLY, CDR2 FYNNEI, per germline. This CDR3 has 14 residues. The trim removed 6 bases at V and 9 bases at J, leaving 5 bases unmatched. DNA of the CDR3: TGTGCCAGCAGAGCCGGGACAGGGGCTTCACCCCTCCACTTT. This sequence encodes CASRAGTGASPLHF.

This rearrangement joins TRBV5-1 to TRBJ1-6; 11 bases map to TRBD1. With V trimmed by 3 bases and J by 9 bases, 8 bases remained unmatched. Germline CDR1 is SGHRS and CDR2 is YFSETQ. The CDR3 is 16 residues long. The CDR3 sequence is CASSSGGQGVFSPLHF. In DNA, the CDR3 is TGCGCCAGCAGCTCAGGGGGACAGGGGGTGTTTTCACCCCTCCACTTT.

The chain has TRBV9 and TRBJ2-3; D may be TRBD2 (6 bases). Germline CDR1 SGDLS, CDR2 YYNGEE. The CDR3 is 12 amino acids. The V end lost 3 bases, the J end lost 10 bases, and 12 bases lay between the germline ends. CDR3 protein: CASSAGGRAQYF. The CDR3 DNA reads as TGTGCCAGCAGCGCCGGGGGTCGTGCGCAGTATTTT.

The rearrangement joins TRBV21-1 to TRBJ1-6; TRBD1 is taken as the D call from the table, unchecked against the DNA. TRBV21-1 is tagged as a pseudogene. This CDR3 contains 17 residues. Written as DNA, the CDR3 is TGTGCCAGCAGCCTCGGAAAGGGGTCTCTTTATAATTCACCCCTCCACTTT. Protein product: CASSLGKGSLYNSPLHF.

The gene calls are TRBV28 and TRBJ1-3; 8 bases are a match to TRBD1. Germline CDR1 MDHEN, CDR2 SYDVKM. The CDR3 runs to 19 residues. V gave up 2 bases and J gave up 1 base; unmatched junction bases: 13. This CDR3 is CASSLVAGGYLKSGNTIYF. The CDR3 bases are TGTGCCAGCAGTTTAGTAGCAGGGGGCTATCTTAAATCTGGAAACACCATATATTTT.

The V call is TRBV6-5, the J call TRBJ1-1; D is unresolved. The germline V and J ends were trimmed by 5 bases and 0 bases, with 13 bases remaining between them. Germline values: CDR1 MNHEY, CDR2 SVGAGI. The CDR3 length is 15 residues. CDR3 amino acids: CASSTLGVMNTEAFF. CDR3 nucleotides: TGTGCCAGCAGTACTCTAGGCGTCATGAACACTGAAGCTTTCTTT.

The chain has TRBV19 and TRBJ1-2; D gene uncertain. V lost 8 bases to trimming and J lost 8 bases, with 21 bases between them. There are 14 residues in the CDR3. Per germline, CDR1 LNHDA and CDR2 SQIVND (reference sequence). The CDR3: CASAHARGRYGYTF. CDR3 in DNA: TGTGCCAGTGCCCACGCCCGGGGTAGGTACGGCTACACCTTC.

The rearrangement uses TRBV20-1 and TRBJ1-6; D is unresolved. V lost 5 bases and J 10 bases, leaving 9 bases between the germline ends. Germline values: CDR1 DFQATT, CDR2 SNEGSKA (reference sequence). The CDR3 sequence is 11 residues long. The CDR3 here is CSASRRSPLHF. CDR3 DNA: TGCAGTGCTTCCAGGAGGTCACCCCTCCACTTT.

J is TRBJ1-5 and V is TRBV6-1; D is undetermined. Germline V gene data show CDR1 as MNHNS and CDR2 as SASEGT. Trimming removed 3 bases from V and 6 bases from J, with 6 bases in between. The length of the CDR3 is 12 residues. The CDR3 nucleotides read TGTGCCAGCAGTGACAGCGTTCAGCCCCAGCATTTT. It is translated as CASSDSVQPQHF.

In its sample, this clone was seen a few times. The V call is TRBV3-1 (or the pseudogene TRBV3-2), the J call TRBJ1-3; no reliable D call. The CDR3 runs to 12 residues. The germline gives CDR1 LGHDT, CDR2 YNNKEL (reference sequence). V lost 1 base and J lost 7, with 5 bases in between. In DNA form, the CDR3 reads TGTGCCAGCAGCCAAGGGTTGAACACCATATATTTT. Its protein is CASSQGLNTIYF.

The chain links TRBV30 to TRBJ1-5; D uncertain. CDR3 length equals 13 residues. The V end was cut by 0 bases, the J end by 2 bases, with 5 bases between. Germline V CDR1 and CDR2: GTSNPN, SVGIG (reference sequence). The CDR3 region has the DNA TGTGCCTGGAGTGTTTCGGGCAATCAGCCCCAGCATTTT. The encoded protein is CAWSVSGNQPQHF.

The CDR3 bases are TGTGCCAGCAGTTTGCCGGGGACGGAGACCCAGTACTTC. It yields the protein CASSLPGTETQYF. The rearrangement joins TRBV28 to TRBJ2-5, with D perhaps matching TRBD1 or TRBD2 (5 bases each). Looked up from germline, CDR1 is MDHEN and CDR2 is SYDVKM. The CDR3 is 13 amino acids. Trimming cost V 3 bases and J 5 bases, with 10 bases left between them. Full variable domain (outside the CDR3, taken from reference TRBV28 and TRBJ2-5): DVKVTQSSRYLVKRTGEKVFLECVQDMDHENMFWYRQDPGLGLRLIYFSYDVKMKEKGDIPEGYSVSREKKERFSLILESASTNQTSMYLCASSLPGTETQYFGPGTRLLVL.

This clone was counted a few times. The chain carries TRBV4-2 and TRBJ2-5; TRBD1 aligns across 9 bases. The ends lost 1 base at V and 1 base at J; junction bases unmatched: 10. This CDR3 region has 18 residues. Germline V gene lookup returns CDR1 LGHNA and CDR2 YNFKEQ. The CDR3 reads CASSQAGAGTGPQETQYF. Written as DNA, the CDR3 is TGTGCCAGCAGCCAAGCGGGGGCCGGGACAGGGCCCCAAGAGACCCAGTACTTC.